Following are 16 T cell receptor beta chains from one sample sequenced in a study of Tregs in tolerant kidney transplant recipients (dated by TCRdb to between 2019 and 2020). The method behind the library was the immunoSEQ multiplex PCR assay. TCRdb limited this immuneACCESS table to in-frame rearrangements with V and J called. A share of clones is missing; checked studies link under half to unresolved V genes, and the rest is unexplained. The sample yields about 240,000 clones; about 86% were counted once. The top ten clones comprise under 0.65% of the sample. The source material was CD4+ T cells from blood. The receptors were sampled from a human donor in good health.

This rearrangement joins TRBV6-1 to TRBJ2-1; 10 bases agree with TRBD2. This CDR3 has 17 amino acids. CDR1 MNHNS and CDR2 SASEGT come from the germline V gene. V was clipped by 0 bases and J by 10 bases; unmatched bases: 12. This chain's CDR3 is CASSEALAGLASGEQFF. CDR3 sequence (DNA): TGTGCCAGCAGTGAAGCCCTAGCGGGACTAGCGAGCGGGGAGCAGTTCTTC.

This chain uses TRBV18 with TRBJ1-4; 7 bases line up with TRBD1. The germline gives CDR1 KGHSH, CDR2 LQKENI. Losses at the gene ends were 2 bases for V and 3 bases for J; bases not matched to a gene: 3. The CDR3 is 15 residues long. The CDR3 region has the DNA TGTGCCAGCTCACCATGGGACAGACCTAATGAAAAACTGTTTTTT. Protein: CASSPWDRPNEKLFF.

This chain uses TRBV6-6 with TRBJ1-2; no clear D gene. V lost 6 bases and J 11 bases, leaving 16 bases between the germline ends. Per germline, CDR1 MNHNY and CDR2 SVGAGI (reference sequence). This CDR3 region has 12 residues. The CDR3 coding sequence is TGTGCCAGCAGCCGCCCGAGCCCGAGGTACACCTTC. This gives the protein CASSRPSPRYTF.

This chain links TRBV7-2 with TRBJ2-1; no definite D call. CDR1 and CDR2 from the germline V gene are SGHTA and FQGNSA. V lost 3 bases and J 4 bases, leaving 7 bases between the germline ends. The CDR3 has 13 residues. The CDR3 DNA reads TGTGCCAGCAGCTTGGCTTTATACAATGAGCAGTTCTTC. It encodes CASSLALYNEQFF. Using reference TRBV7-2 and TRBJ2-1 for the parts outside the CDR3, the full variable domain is GAGVSQSPSNKVTEKGKDVELRCDPISGHTALYWYRQSLGQGLEFLIYFQGNSAPDKSGLPSDRFSAERTGGSVSTLTIQRTQQEDSAVYLCASSLALYNEQFFGPGTRLTVL.

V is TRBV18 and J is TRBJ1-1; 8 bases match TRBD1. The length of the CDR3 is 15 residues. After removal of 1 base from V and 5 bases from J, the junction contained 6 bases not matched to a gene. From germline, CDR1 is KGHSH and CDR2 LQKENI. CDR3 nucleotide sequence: TGTGCCAGCTCACCACAAGGGACAGGAGGGACTGAAGCTTTCTTT. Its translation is CASSPQGTGGTEAFF.

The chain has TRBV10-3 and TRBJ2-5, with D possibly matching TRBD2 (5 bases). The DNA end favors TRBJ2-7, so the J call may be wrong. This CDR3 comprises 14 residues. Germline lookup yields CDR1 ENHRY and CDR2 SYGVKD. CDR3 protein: CAITERGLAYEQYF. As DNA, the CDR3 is TGTGCCATCACCGAGAGAGGACTGGCCTACGAGCAGTACTTC.

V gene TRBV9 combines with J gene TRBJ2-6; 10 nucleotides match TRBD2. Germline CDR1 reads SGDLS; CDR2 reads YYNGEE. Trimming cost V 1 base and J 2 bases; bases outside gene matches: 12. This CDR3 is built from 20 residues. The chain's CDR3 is CASSVFPPSGGQTGANVLTF. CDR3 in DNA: TGTGCCAGCAGCGTATTTCCCCCTAGCGGGGGCCAGACTGGGGCCAACGTCCTGACTTTC.

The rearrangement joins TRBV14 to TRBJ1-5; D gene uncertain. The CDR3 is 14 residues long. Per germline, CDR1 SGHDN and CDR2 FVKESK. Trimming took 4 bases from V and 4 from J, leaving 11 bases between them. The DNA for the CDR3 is TGTGCCAGCAGCCGGCCCAGTCTAAATCAGCCCCAGCATTTT. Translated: CASSRPSLNQPQHF. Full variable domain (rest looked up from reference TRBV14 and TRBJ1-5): EAGVTQFPSHSVIEKGQTVTLRCDPISGHDNLYWYRRVMGKEIKFLLHFVKESKQDESGMPNNRFLAERTGGTYSTLKVQPAELEDSGVYFCASSRPSLNQPQHFGDGTRLSIL.

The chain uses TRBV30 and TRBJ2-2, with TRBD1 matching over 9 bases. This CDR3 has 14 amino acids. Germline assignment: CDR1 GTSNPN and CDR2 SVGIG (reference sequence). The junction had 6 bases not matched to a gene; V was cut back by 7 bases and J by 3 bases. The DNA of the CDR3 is TGTGCCTCCGCGGACAGGGGTGACACCGGGGAGCTGTTTTTT. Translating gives CASADRGDTGELFF.

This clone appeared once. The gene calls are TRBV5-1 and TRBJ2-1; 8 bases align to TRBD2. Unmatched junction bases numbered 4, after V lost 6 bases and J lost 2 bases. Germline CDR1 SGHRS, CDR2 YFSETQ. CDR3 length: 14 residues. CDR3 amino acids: CASKDGRAYNEQFF. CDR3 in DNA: TGCGCCAGCAAAGACGGGAGGGCCTACAATGAGCAGTTCTTC.

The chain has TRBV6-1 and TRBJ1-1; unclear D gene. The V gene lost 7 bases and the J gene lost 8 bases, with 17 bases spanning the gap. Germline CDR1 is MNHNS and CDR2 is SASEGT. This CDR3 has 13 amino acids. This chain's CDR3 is CASIIRPNREAFF. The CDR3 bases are TGTGCCAGCATTATAAGGCCTAACAGAGAAGCTTTCTTT.

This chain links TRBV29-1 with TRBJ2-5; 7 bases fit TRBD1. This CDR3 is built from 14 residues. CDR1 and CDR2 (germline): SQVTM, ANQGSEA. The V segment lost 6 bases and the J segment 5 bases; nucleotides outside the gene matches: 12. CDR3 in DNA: TGCAGCGTGGTCCGCAGACAGGGCAGGGAGACCCAGTACTTC. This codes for CSVVRRQGRETQYF.

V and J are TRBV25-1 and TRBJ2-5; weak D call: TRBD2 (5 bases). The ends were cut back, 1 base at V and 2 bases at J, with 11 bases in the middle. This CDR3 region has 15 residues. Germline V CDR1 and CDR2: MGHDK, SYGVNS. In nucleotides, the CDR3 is TGTGCCAGCAGTGAATTGCGGGCCGAGCAAGAGACCCAGTACTTC. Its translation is CASSELRAEQETQYF. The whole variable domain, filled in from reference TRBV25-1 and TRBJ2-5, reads EADIYQTPRYLVIGTGKKITLECSQTMGHDKMYWYQQDPGMELHLIHYSYGVNSTEKGDLSSESTVSRIRTEHFPLTLESARPSHTSQYLCASSELRAEQETQYFGPGTRLLVL.

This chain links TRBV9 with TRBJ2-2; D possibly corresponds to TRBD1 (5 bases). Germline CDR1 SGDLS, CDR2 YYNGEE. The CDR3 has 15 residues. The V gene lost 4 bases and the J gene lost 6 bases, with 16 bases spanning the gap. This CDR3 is CASSPLYRRAGELFF. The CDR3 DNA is TGTGCCAGCAGCCCACTTTACCGCAGGGCCGGGGAGCTGTTTTTT.

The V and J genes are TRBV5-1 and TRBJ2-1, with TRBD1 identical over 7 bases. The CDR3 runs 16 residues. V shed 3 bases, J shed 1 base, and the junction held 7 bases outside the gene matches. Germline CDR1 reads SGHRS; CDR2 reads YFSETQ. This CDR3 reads CASSWTGDLSYNEQFF. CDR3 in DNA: TGCGCCAGCAGCTGGACAGGAGACCTTTCCTACAATGAGCAGTTCTTC.

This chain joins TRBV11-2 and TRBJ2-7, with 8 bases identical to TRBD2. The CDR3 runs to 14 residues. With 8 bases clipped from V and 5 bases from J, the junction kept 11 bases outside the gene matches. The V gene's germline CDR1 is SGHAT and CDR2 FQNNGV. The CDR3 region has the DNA TGTGCCAGCCGAACGCCGGGGGGGCTGAACGAGCAGTACTTC. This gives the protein CASRTPGGLNEQYF.